This T cell receptor beta chain was recorded in a study of blood T cell repertoires in COVID-19. Study-level information: The United States, Italy and Spain were the sources of the acute and convalescent COVID-19 samples. T cells, B-cell-depleted T cells, or PBMCs supplied cDNA or gDNA.

Comment on this clone: This sample also contains other DNA sequences that code for the same CDR3.

The CDR3 loop spans 12 amino acids. In germline, CDR1 is LNHDA, CDR2 SQIVND (reference sequence). Trimming pared 2 bases from V and 6 bases from J, leaving 5 bases between. Original analysis: Scientists estimated how many nucleated cells there were by amplifying reference gene primers. Clones were read by immunoSEQ multiplex PCR, and TCRdb kept only the in-frame ones, dropping some. V and J calls and clone size are given by that table; D and trimming were obtained from the DNA. The sample shows roughly 150,000 clones, approximately 78% of them seen only once. The sequencing input was peripheral blood. V usage is TRBV19 and J usage is TRBJ2-1; maybe TRBD2 (5 bases). This clonotype was sampled from a human donor with acute or convalescent COVID-19. The donor label of this sample is uncertain. The CDR3: CASSIRGNEQFF. DNA for the CDR3: TGTGCCAGTAGTATACGGGGCAATGAGCAGTTCTTC.